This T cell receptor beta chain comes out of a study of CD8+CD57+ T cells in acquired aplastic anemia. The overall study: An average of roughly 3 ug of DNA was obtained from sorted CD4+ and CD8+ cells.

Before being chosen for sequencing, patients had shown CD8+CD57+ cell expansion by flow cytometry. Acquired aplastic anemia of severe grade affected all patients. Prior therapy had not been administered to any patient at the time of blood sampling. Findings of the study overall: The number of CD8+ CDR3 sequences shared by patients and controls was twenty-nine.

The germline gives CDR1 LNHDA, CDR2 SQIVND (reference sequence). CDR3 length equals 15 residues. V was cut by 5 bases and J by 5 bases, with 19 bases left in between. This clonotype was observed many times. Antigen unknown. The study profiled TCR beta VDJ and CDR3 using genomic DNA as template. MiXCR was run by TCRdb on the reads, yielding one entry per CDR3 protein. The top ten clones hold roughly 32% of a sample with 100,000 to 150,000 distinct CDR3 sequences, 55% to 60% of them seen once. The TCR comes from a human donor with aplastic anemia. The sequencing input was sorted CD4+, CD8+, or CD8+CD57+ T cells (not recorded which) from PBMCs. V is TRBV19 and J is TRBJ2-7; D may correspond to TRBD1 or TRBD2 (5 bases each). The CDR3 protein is CASSLRDGDVDEQYF. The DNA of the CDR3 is TGTGCCAGTAGTCTCCGGGACGGAGACGTCGACGAGCAGTACTTC.